This T cell receptor beta chain was obtained from a study of blood T cell repertoires in COVID-19. Looking at the study overall: Nucleic acid was either cDNA or gDNA, and it came from T cells, B-cell-depleted T cells, or PBMCs.

CDR3 length: 14 residues. Trimming left V 5 bases short and J 1 base short, with 10 bases between. Germline V gene lookup returns CDR1 MDHEN and CDR2 SYDVKM. Profiling relied on immunoSEQ multiplex PCR, and the TCRdb table lists in-frame clones only, not all of them. Of over 30,000 clones listed, less than 95% are singletons. V usage is TRBV28 and J usage is TRBJ2-3, with TRBD1 as a possible D gene (6 bases). The specimen was peripheral blood. The TCR sequence derives from a man between 65 and 85 years old with active or convalescent COVID-19. The CDR3: CASSQTGRTDTQYF. CDR3 DNA sequence: TGTGCCAGCAGTCAGACAGGCCGCACAGATACGCAGTATTTT.